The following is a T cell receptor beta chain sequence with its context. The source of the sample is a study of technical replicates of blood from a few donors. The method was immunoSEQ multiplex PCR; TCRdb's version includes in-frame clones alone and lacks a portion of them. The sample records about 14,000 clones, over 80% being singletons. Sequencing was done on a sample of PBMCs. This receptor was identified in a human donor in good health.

CDR3 amino acids: CASSAGGSSGNTIYF. Written as DNA, the CDR3 is TGTGCCAGCAGTGCCGGGGGGTCCTCTGGAAACACCATATATTTT. The V and J genes are TRBV28 and TRBJ1-3; the D gene is possibly TRBD1 (5 bases). CDR1 and CDR2 (germline): MDHEN, SYDVKM. The ends were cut back, 5 bases at V and 0 bases at J, with 11 bases in the middle. This CDR3 spans 15 amino acids.